The next 2 T cell receptor beta chains were all read from a single sample in a study of T cell repertoires in cytomegalovirus infection. TCRdb re-analysed the reads in MiXCR, keeping a single row per CDR3 protein. The repertoire holds hundreds of thousands of distinct CDR3 sequences, roughly 20% seen once, with roughly 9% in the top ten. Sequenced input: PBMCs. The receptor set was obtained from a human donor in good health (CMV status not recorded). Some clones in this sample may be carry-over from other donors' samples.

This clonotype was observed a handful of times. The chain joins TRBV12-3 or TRBV12-4 to TRBJ2-3; the match to TRBD2 covers 7 bases. The CDR3 contains 18 residues. Germline trimming cut 3 bases from V and 0 bases from J; bases unmatched to any gene: 12. Here the CDR3 reads CASSFWPPGGYSTDTQYF. DNA of the CDR3: TGTGCCAGCAGTTTTTGGCCCCCGGGGGGATATAGCACAGATACGCAGTATTTT.

This clonotype was counted only a few times. CDR3 residues: CASSPTGGANEQYV. In DNA, the CDR3 is TGTGCCAGCAGTCCCACCGGAGGGGCCAACGAGCAGTACGTC. The chain recombines TRBV12-3 or TRBV12-4 with TRBJ2-7; tentatively, D is TRBD2 (6 bases). V was clipped by 5 bases and J by 5 bases, with 16 bases between them. The CDR3 is made up of 14 amino acids.